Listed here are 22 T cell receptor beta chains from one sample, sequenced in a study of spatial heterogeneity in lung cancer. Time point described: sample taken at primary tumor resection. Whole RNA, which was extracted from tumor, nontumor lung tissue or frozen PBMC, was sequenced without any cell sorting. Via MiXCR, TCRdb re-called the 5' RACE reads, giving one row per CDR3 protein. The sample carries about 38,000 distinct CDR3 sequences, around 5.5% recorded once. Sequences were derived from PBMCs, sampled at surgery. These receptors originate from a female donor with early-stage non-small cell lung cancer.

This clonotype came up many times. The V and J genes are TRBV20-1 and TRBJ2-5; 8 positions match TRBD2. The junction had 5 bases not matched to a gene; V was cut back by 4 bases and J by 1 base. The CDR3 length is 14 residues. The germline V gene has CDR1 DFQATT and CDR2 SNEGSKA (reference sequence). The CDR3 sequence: CSATLRGGQETQYF. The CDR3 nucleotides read TGCAGTGCTACTTTACGGGGGGGCCAAGAGACCCAGTACTTC.

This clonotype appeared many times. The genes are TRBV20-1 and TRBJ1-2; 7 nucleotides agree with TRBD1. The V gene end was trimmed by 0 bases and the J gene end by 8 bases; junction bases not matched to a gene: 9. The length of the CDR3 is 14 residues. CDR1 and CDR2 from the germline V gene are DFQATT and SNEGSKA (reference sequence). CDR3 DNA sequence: TGCAGTGCTAGAGAGAGGGGGCAAGTCATCGGCTACACCTTC. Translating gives CSARERGQVIGYTF.

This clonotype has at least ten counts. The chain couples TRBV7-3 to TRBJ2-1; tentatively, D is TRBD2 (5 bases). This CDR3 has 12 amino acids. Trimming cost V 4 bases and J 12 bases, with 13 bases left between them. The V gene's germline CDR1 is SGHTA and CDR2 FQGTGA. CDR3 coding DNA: TGTGCCAGCAGCTCCCAACTAGGCGGGCAGTTCTTC. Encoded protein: CASSSQLGGQFF.

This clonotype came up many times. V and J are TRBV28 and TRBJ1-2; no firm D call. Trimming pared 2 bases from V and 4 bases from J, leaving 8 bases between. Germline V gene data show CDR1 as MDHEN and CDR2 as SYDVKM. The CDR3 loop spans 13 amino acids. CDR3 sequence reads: CASSLRTPYGYTF. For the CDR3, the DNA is TGTGCCAGCAGTTTAAGAACTCCCTATGGCTACACCTTC.

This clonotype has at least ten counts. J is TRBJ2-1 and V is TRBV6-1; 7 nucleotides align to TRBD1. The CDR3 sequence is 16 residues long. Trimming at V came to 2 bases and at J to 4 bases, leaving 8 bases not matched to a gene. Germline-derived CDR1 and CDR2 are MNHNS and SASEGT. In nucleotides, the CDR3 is TGTGCCAGCAGTGAAAGAATAAGCAGGGGGTACAATGAGCAGTTCTTC. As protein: CASSERISRGYNEQFF.

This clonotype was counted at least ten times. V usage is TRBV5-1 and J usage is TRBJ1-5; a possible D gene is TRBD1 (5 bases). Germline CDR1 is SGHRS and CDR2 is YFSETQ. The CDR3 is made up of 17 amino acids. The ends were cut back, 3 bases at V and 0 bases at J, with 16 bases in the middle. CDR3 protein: CASSWKPRDGSNQPQHF. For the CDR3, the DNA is TGCGCCAGCAGCTGGAAACCCCGGGACGGTAGCAATCAGCCCCAGCATTTT.

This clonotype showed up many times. Here the CDR3 DNA reads TGTGCCAGCAGCAAAGATAGGGGGGGGGCTCAGCCCCAGCATTTT. Its translation is CASSKDRGGAQPQHF. The chain couples TRBV21-1 to TRBJ1-5. TRBV21-1 has pseudogene status. This CDR3 contains 15 residues.

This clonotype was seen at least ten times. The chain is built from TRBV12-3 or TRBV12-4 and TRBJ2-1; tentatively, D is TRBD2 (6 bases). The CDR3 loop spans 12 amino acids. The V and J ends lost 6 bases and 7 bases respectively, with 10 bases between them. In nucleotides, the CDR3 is TGTGCCAGCAGAACGGCGGGGAATGAGCAGTTCTTC. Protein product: CASRTAGNEQFF.

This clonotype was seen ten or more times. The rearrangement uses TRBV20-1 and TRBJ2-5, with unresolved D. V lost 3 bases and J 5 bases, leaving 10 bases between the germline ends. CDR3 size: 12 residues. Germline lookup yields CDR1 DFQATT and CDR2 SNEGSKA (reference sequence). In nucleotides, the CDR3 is TGCAGTGCTAGTTGGCAAGGGGAGACCCAGTACTTC. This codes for CSASWQGETQYF.

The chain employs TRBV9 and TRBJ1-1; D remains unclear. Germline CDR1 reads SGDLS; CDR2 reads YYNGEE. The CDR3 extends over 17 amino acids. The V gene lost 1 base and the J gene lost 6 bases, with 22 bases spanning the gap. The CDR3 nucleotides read TGTGCCAGCAGCGTATTCATCCCCCGGGGTCGTAAGGCTGAAGCTTTCTTT. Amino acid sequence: CASSVFIPRGRKAEAFF.

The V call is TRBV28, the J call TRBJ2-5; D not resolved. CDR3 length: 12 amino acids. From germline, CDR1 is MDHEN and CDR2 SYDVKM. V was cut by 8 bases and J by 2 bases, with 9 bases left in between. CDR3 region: CASLSLQETQYF. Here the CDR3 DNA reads TGTGCCAGCCTTAGCTTGCAAGAGACCCAGTACTTC.

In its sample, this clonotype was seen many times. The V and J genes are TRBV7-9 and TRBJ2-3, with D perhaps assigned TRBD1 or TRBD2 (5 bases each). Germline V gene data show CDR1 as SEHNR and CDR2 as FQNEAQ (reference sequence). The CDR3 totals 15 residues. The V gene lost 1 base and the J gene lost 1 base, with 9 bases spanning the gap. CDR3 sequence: CASSLGSGRTDTQYF. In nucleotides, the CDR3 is TGTGCCAGCAGCTTAGGATCGGGGCGCACAGATACGCAGTATTTT.

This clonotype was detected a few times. The CDR3 spells CASSSFGTREETQYF. For the CDR3, the DNA is TGCGCCAGCAGCTCTTTCGGGACTAGAGAAGAGACCCAGTACTTC. The genes are TRBV5-1 and TRBJ2-5; 8 bases line up with TRBD2. Trimming removed 3 bases from V and 3 bases from J; junction bases left unmatched: 7. The CDR3 contains 15 residues. Per germline, CDR1 SGHRS and CDR2 YFSETQ.

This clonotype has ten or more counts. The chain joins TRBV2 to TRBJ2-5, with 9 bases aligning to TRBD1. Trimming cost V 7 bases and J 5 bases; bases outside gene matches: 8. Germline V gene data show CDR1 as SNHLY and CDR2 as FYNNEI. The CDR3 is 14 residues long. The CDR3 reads CASTLQGARETQYF. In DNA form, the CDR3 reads TGTGCCAGCACTCTACAGGGGGCGAGGGAGACCCAGTACTTC.

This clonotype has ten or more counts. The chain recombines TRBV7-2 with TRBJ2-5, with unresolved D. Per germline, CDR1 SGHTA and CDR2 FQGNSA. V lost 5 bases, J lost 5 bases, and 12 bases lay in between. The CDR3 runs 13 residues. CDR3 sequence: CASSPWVRETQYF. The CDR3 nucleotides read TGTGCCAGCAGCCCTTGGGTTCGGGAGACCCAGTACTTC.

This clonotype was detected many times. CDR3 DNA sequence: TGTGCCAGCAGTCCCCCCGGGGTGGGGACCGGGGAGCTGTTTTTT. It codes for CASSPPGVGTGELFF. The rearrangement uses TRBV12-3 or TRBV12-4 and TRBJ2-2, with a possible D match to TRBD2 (5 bases). This CDR3 is 15 amino acids long. The ends were cut back, 5 bases at V and 5 bases at J, with 15 bases in the middle.

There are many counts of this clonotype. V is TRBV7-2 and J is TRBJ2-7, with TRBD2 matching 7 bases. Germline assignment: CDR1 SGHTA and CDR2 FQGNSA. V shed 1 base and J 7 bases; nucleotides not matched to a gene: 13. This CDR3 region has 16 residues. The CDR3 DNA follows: TGTGCCAGCAGCTTAGGAGGGGCGGGGGTCGTAAAGGAGCAGTACTTC. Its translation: CASSLGGAGVVKEQYF.

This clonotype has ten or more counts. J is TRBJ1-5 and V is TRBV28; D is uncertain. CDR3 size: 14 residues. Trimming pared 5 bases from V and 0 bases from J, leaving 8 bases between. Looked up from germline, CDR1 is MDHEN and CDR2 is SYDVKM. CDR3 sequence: CASSRLNSNQPQHF. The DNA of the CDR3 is TGTGCCAGCAGTAGACTGAATAGCAATCAGCCCCAGCATTTT.

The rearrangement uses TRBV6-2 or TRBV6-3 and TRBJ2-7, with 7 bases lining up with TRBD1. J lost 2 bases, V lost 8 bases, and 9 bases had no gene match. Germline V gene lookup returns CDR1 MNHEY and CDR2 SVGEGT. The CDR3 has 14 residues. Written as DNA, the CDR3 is TGTGCCAGCCGAATCAAAGACAGGGCCTACGAGCAGTACTTC. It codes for CASRIKDRAYEQYF.

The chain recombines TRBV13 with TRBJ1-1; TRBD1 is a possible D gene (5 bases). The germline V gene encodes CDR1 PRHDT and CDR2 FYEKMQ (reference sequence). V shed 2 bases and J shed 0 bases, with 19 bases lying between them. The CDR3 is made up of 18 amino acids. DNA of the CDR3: TGTGCCAGCAGCTTACTGACGGGGGGTCTAGCGGTGAACACTGAAGCTTTCTTT. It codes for CASSLLTGGLAVNTEAFF. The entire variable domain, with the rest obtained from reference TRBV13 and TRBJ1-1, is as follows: AAGVIQSPRHLIKEKRETATLKCYPIPRHDTVYWYQQGPGQDPQFLISFYEKMQSDKGSIPDRFSAQQFSDYHSELNMSSLELGDSALYFCASSLLTGGLAVNTEAFFGQGTRLTVV.

The CDR3 DNA reads TGTGCCAGCAGTTTACGGCAGGGCTGGAACATTCAGTACTTC. This sequence encodes CASSLRQGWNIQYF. This rearrangement joins TRBV27 to TRBJ2-4; TRBD1 is a possible D gene (5 bases). Germline CDR1 reads MNHEY; CDR2 reads SMNVEV (reference sequence). The CDR3 is 14 residues long. Trimming took 2 bases from V and 7 from J, leaving 12 bases between them.

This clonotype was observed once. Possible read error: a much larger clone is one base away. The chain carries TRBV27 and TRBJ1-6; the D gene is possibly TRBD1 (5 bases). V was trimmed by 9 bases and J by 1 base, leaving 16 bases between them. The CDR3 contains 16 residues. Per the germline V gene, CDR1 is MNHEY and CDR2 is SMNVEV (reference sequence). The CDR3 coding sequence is TGTGCCAGTAAACCGGGACGGGCGTCCTATAATTCACCCCTCCACTTT. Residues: CASKPGRASYNSPLHF.